A single sample gave rise to the 2 T cell receptor beta chains below, sequenced in a study of cytomegalovirus exposure and HLA in healthy donors. The PCR employed 60 Vbeta primers together with 13 Jbeta primers. Profiling relied on immunoSEQ multiplex PCR, and the TCRdb table lists in-frame clones only, not all of them. Here the sample spans about 120,000 clones, 75% to 80% being singletons. Sequenced: PBMCs. The receptor source for this set is a woman between 40 and 55 years old in good health and CMV-seropositive.

This chain joins TRBV18 and TRBJ2-7; TRBD1 matches 8 bases. The V gene end was trimmed by 6 bases and the J gene end by 3 bases; junction bases not matched to a gene: 4. Germline V lookup: CDR1 KGHSH, CDR2 LQKENI. The CDR3 sequence is 13 residues long. Written as DNA, the CDR3 is TGTGCCAGCTCGCCGGACAGGGACTACGAGCAGTACTTC. This sequence encodes CASSPDRDYEQYF.

The chain employs TRBV5-1 and TRBJ2-6; D is possibly TRBD1 (5 bases). From germline, CDR1 is SGHRS and CDR2 YFSETQ. V gave up 4 bases and J gave up 0 bases, with 14 bases separating them. This CDR3 spans 17 amino acids. CDR3 amino acids: CASSATVTSSGANVLTF. The CDR3 nucleotides read TGCGCCAGCAGCGCGACAGTGACCTCCTCTGGGGCCAACGTCCTGACTTTC.